This T cell receptor (beta chain) was documented in a study of cytomegalovirus exposure and HLA in healthy donors. General study findings and limits: A later examination showed that TCR association rates differed by HLA locus, with DRB1 most and HLA-C fewest.

Primers: 60 Vbeta forward and 13 Jbeta reverse. This table comes from immunoSEQ multiplex PCR, and its TCRdb copy is limited to in-frame clones, with some not included. The data hold 130,000 to 150,000 clones, with 75% to 80% observed a single time. A word on this clone: Its antigen is as yet unknown.

This CDR3 is built from 16 residues. Looked up from germline, CDR1 is SQVTM and CDR2 is ANQGSEA. V was trimmed by 3 bases and J by 1 base, leaving 18 bases between them. This chain uses TRBV29-1 with TRBJ1-1; D perhaps matches TRBD1 (6 bases). The clonotype originates from a woman in her twenties or thirties in good health and CMV-seronegative. The material sequenced was PBMCs. CDR3 bases: TGCAGCGTTGACTCAGGGGTCTCCTGGGGGAACACTGAAGCTTTCTTT. Translating gives CSVDSGVSWGNTEAFF.